This TCR beta chain was captured in a study of cytomegalovirus exposure and HLA in healthy donors. For the study at large: A subsequent analysis stated that the 90 to 150 validation repertoires were run on the same platform as the roughly 620 first-cohort repertoires.

Germline V CDR1 and CDR2: SEHNR, FQNEAQ (reference sequence). The length of the CDR3 is 15 residues. With V trimmed by 6 bases and J by 5 bases, 6 bases remained unmatched. Using immunoSEQ multiplex PCR, the repertoire was profiled, and TCRdb retains in-frame clones only, with some absent. This sample carries some 71,000 clones, about 95% of them seen once, and the ten largest clones take approximately 1%. The sample was PBMCs. This receptor was taken from a woman aged 18-29 years in good health and CMV-seronegative. The V call is TRBV7-9, the J call TRBJ2-1; the match to TRBD2 covers 11 bases. The CDR3 here is CASSPIAGGNNEQFF. For the CDR3, the DNA is TGTGCCAGCAGTCCTATAGCGGGAGGGAACAATGAGCAGTTCTTC. The variable domain in full, with the rest retrieved from reference TRBV7-9 and TRBJ2-1, is DTGVSQNPRHKITKRGQNVTFRCDPISEHNRLYWYRQTLGQGPEFLTYFQNEAQLEKSRLLSDRFSAERPKGSFSTLEIQRTEQGDSAMYLCASSPIAGGNNEQFFGPGTRLTVL.